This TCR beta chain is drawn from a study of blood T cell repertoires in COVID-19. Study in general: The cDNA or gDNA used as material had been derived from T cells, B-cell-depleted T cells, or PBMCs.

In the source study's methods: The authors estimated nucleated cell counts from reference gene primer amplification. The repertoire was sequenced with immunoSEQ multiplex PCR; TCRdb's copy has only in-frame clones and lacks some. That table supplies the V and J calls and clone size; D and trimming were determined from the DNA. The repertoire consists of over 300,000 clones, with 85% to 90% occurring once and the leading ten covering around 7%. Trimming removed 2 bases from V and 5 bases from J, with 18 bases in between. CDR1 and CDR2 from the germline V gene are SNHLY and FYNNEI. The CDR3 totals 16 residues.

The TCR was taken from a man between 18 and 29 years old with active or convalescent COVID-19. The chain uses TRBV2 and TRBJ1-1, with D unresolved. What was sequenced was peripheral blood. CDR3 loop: CASSEYRARGRTEAFF. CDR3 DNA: TGTGCCAGCAGTGAATATCGGGCCCGCGGGAGGACTGAAGCTTTCTTT.